Below, 21 T cell receptor beta chains from the same sample are listed, as sequenced in a study of T cell responses to AZD1222 COVID-19 vaccine. TCRdb's table, derived via immunoSEQ multiplex PCR, lists solely in-frame clones and lacks some. This table has under 200,000 clones, more than 85% appearing once. The sequencing here drew on peripheral blood, taken on day 0 of AZD1222 vaccination. The receptors come from an adult in good health.

The J gene is TRBJ2-7, the V gene TRBV27; D is ambiguous. The V end was cut by 6 bases, the J end by 1 base, with 16 bases between. Germline lookup yields CDR1 MNHEY and CDR2 SMNVEV (reference sequence). CDR3 length: 15 residues. In nucleotides, the CDR3 is TGTGCCAGCAGAGCGAAGGGTGCGGATTCCTACGAGCAGTACTTC. This gives the protein CASRAKGADSYEQYF.

A note on this clone: Compared with germline, one end of the junction differs, possibly owing to a read error. The chain combines TRBV6-1 with TRBJ1-6; D remains unclear. Germline V gene data show CDR1 as MNHNS and CDR2 as SASEGT. The CDR3 has 11 residues. In nucleotides, the CDR3 is TGTGCCAGCAATGAATATTCACCCCTCCACTTT. Translation: CASNEYSPLHF.

This clone was observed a single time. This rearrangement joins TRBV27 to TRBJ2-7, with D perhaps matching TRBD2 (6 bases). Trimming removed 3 bases at V and 6 bases at J, with 18 bases between. Germline V gene data show CDR1 as MNHEY and CDR2 as SMNVEV (reference sequence). The CDR3 runs to 15 residues. Here the CDR3 DNA reads TGTGCCAGCAGTTTTGGGGGGACCTCGTCTTTCGAGCAGTACTTC. This gives the protein CASSFGGTSSFEQYF.

This chain uses TRBV3-1 (or the pseudogene TRBV3-2) with TRBJ2-7, with D possibly being TRBD2 (5 bases). Germline-derived CDR1 and CDR2 are LGHDT and YNNKEL (reference sequence). V lost 1 base to trimming and J lost 5 bases, with 6 bases between them. The CDR3 has 12 amino acids. This CDR3 reads CASSQAGNEQYF. The CDR3 bases are TGTGCCAGCAGCCAAGCCGGGAACGAGCAGTACTTC.

The CDR3 nucleotides read TGTGCCAGCAGCGTAGTGGGAGGTCGGGCAGATACGCAGTATTTT. The encoded protein is CASSVVGGRADTQYF. V and J are TRBV9 and TRBJ2-3; a weak D match, TRBD2 (6 bases). The CDR3 is 15 residues long. V was clipped by 0 bases and J by 4 bases, with 12 bases between them. Germline V lookup: CDR1 SGDLS, CDR2 YYNGEE.

The CDR3 reads CASSLEVSVVYSNQPQHF. The CDR3 DNA reads as TGTGCCAGCAGCTTGGAAGTCTCAGTAGTTTATAGCAATCAGCCCCAGCATTTT. This chain joins TRBV5-8 and TRBJ1-5; D is ambiguous. Per germline, CDR1 SGHTS and CDR2 YDEGEE. V gave up 0 bases and J gave up 0 bases, with 16 bases separating them. The CDR3 has 18 residues.

This rearrangement joins TRBV29-1 to TRBJ2-7; 8 positions match TRBD1. The ends lost 5 bases at V and 6 bases at J; junction bases unmatched: 9. CDR3 length equals 13 residues. The germline V gene encodes CDR1 SQVTM and CDR2 ANQGSEA. The CDR3 nucleotides are TGCAGCGTTACCAGGGGGCTATTCGTCGAGCAGTACTTC. The encoded protein is CSVTRGLFVEQYF.

The chain has TRBV7-3 and TRBJ2-3; 7 bases match TRBD1. Germline CDR1 is SGHTA and CDR2 is FQGTGA. Losses at the gene ends were 4 bases for V and 6 bases for J; bases not matched to a gene: 1. The CDR3 is made up of 12 amino acids. CDR3 bases: TGTGCCAGCAGCTCACAGGGGGATACGCAGTATTTT. This encodes CASSSQGDTQYF.

The gene calls are TRBV29-1 and TRBJ1-2; D is unclear. CDR1 and CDR2 from the germline V gene are SQVTM and ANQGSEA. With 3 bases removed from V and 3 bases from J, the gap between germline ends came to 8 bases. The CDR3 sequence is 12 residues long. The CDR3 region has the DNA TGCAGCGTTGATAGTGATGACTATGGCTACACCTTC. Its protein product is CSVDSDDYGYTF.

The rearrangement joins TRBV6-6 to TRBJ1-2; the D gene is possibly TRBD1 (6 bases). This CDR3 region has 13 residues. Germline CDR1 is MNHNY and CDR2 is SVGAGI (reference sequence). V dropped 7 bases and J dropped 6 bases, with 15 bases sitting between them. CDR3 bases: TGTGCCAGCACCCTAGGAGGGGGAGATGGCTACACCTTC. Translated: CASTLGGGDGYTF.

The V call is TRBV25-1, the J call TRBJ2-1, with TRBD2 identical over 9 bases. Trimming removed 2 bases from V and 5 bases from J; junction bases left unmatched: 4. The CDR3 extends over 15 amino acids. Looked up from germline, CDR1 is MGHDK and CDR2 is SYGVNS. The CDR3 is CASSEAGGPHNEQFF. The CDR3 nucleotides are TGTGCCAGCAGTGAAGCGGGAGGGCCTCACAATGAGCAGTTCTTC.

This clone showed up just a few times. The chain uses TRBV19 and TRBJ1-1; tentatively, D is TRBD1 (5 bases). CDR3 size: 14 residues. Germline CDR1 reads LNHDA; CDR2 reads SQIVND (reference sequence). The ends were cut back, 7 bases at V and 4 bases at J, with 16 bases in the middle. The DNA of the CDR3 is TGTGCCAGTACCCCCCTGATAGGGGCCACTGAAGCTTTCTTT. It codes for CASTPLIGATEAFF.

The chain recombines TRBV10-3 with TRBJ2-5; 8 nucleotides line up with TRBD2. V trimming: 5 bases; J trimming: 4 bases; junction bases outside the gene matches: 6. The CDR3 sequence is 14 residues long. CDR1 and CDR2 from the germline V gene are ENHRY and SYGVKD. The CDR3 coding sequence is TGTGCCATCAGTAAAGCGGGAGAGGGAGAGACCCAGTACTTC. Its translation: CAISKAGEGETQYF.

The chain uses TRBV28 and TRBJ2-3, with 9 nucleotides matching TRBD2. After removal of 4 bases from V and 3 bases from J, the junction contained 17 bases not matched to a gene. The V gene's germline CDR1 is MDHEN and CDR2 SYDVKM. This CDR3 has 19 residues. CDR3 sequence: CASSSQVRGVAGGTDTQYF. CDR3 bases: TGTGCCAGCAGTTCCCAAGTCCGTGGAGTGGCGGGAGGGACAGATACGCAGTATTTT.

This clone was seen a single time. This sequence joins TRBV19 and TRBJ1-3; unclear D gene. Trimming took 1 base from V and 0 from J, leaving 7 bases between them. This CDR3 region has 15 residues. CDR1 and CDR2 from the germline V gene are LNHDA and SQIVND (reference sequence). The CDR3 DNA sequence: TGTGCCAGTAGTATAGCCGGACTCTCTGGAAACACCATATATTTT. Translation gives CASSIAGLSGNTIYF.

The chain is built from TRBV7-8 and TRBJ2-7; D call uncertain. Trimming removed 0 bases from V and 7 bases from J, with 4 bases in between. CDR1 and CDR2 (germline): SGHVS, FQNEAQ. The CDR3 totals 11 residues. Here the CDR3 DNA reads TGTGCCAGCAGCTTAGCCTGGGAGCAGTACTTC. The encoded protein is CASSLAWEQYF.

The chain carries TRBV24-1 and TRBJ2-1, with 14 bases lining up with TRBD2. The CDR3 is made up of 16 amino acids. Germline-derived CDR1 and CDR2 are KGHDR and SFDVKD. V lost 2 bases, J lost 10 bases, and 6 bases stayed unmatched. For the CDR3, the DNA is TGTGCCACCAGTGATTGGGGACTAGCGGGAGAAGAGGAGCAGTTCTTC. This translates into CATSDWGLAGEEEQFF.

The gene calls are TRBV3-1 (or the pseudogene TRBV3-2) and TRBJ1-1, with 9 bases matching TRBD1. The CDR3 is 15 amino acids. Germline CDR1 LGHDT, CDR2 YNNKEL (reference sequence). V trimming: 4 bases; J trimming: 3 bases; junction bases outside the gene matches: 6. CDR3 region: CASSRVGQGYTEAFF. The CDR3 bases are TGTGCCAGCAGCCGGGTGGGACAGGGTTACACTGAAGCTTTCTTT.

This chain joins TRBV15 and TRBJ2-3; no reliable D call. Germline assignment: CDR1 LNHNV and CDR2 YYDKDF (reference sequence). This CDR3 region has 14 residues. Between the trimmed V and J ends, which lost 1 base and 2 bases, there was a span of 7 bases. CDR3 protein: CATSRGTVTDTQYF. CDR3 nucleotides: TGTGCCACCAGCAGAGGAACAGTCACAGATACGCAGTATTTT.

The chain employs TRBV18 and TRBJ2-7; 7 bases are a match to TRBD2. The V segment lost 2 bases and the J segment 6 bases; nucleotides outside the gene matches: 13. The CDR3 loop spans 16 amino acids. CDR1 is KGHSH and CDR2 is LQKENI in the germline V gene. The CDR3 reads CASSPSTPGLDVEQYF. For the CDR3, the DNA is TGTGCCAGCTCACCATCCACTCCCGGACTAGATGTCGAGCAGTACTTC.

J is TRBJ2-7 and V is TRBV4-1, with D possibly matching TRBD2 (5 bases). Trimming removed 6 bases at V and 2 bases at J, with 14 bases between. The CDR3 covers 14 residues. CDR1 is MGHRA, CDR2 YSYEKL, per germline. The CDR3 nucleotides read TGCGCCAGCAGTCGGAACGAGGGCACCTACGAGCAGTACTTC. Its translation: CASSRNEGTYEQYF.